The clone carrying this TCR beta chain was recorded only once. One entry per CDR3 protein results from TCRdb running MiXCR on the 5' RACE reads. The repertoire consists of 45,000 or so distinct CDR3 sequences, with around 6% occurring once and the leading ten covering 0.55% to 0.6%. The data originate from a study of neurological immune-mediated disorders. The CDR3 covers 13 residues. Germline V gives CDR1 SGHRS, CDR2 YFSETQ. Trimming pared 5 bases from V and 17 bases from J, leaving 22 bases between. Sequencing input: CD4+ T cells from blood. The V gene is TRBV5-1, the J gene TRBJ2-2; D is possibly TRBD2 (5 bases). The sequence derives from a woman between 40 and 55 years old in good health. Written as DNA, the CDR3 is TGCGCCAGCAGTAGGAGTTCAGCCGGGGAGCCTTTTTTT. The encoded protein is CASSRSSAGEPFF.